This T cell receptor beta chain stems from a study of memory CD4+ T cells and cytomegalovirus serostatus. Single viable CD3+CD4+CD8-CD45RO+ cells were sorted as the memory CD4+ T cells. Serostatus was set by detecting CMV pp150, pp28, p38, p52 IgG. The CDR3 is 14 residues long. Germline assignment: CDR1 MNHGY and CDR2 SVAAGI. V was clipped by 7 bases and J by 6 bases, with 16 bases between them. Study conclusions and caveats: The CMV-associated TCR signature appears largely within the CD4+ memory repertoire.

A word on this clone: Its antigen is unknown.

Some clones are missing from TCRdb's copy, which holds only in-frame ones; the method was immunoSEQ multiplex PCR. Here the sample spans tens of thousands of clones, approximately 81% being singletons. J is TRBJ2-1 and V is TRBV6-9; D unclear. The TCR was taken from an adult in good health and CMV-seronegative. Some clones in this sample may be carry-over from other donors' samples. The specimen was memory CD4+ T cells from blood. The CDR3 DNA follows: TGTGCCAGCAAGTTTGGTCCCCTACCCAATGAGCAGTTCTTC. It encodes CASKFGPLPNEQFF.